Each of the 17 T cell receptor beta chains below was sequenced from the same sample in a study of T cells in Graves' hyperthyroidism and ophthalmopathy. Amplified TCR beta CDR3 regions came from RNA transcripts. The TCR CDR3 first-round RT-PCR relied on the HTBI primer set. TCRdb re-called the multiplex PCR reads through MiXCR, storing one row per CDR3 protein. The table has approximately 400,000 distinct CDR3 sequences, less than 20% seen once. Input material: blood. The source is a man between 18 and 35 years old with Graves' ophthalmopathy.

Turning to this clonotype: A single base separates this from a much larger clone, so it may be a read error. The CDR3 DNA reads TGTGCCAGCACCTCAGGTGGGGAGCCGAATCAGCCCCAGCATTTT. It specifies CASTSGGEPNQPQHF. This chain connects TRBV2 to TRBJ1-5; D is unclear. With 7 bases removed from V and 4 bases from J, the gap between germline ends came to 17 bases. Germline values: CDR1 SNHLY, CDR2 FYNNEI. The CDR3 is 15 amino acids.

This clonotype was counted ten times or more. The chain employs TRBV11-2 and TRBJ1-2; 7 positions agree with TRBD1. CDR3 length equals 13 residues. In germline, CDR1 is SGHAT, CDR2 FQNNGV. V shed 3 bases and J 4 bases; nucleotides not matched to a gene: 2. In DNA, the CDR3 is TGTGCCAGCAGCTTCGACAGGGCCTATGGCTACACCTTC. This gives the protein CASSFDRAYGYTF.

This clonotype showed up many times. J is TRBJ1-1 and V is TRBV3-1; D remains unclear. Between the trimmed V and J ends, which lost 1 base and 9 bases, there was a span of 15 bases. Per the germline V gene, CDR1 is LGHDT and CDR2 is YNNKEL (reference sequence). The CDR3 loop spans 14 amino acids. The CDR3 sequence is CASSQAGTLIKAFF. Written as DNA, the CDR3 is TGTGCCAGCAGCCAAGCGGGAACACTCATTAAAGCTTTCTTT.

The V and J genes are TRBV15 and TRBJ2-4; D may be TRBD2 (5 bases). The CDR3 is 19 amino acids. Germline V CDR1 and CDR2: LNHNV, YYDKDF (reference sequence). Trimming removed 0 bases at V and 0 bases at J, with 18 bases between. CDR3 coding DNA: TGTGCCACCAGCAGAGATCAGAGGGCTAGGTCCCGAGCCAAAAACATTCAGTACTTC. The encoded protein is CATSRDQRARSRAKNIQYF.

This clonotype occurred a few times. CDR3 residues: CAAGTGSYEQYF. Here the CDR3 DNA reads TGTGCCGCCGGGACAGGTTCCTACGAGCAGTACTTC. The chain links TRBV10-3 to TRBJ2-7, with 8 bases fitting TRBD1. Unmatched junction bases numbered 4, after V lost 11 bases and J lost 1 base. The CDR3 spans 12 residues. CDR1 ENHRY and CDR2 SYGVKD come from the germline V gene.

Here the CDR3 DNA reads TGTGCCAGTAGTATTCCCCGGTCCGGGCATTCACCCCTCCACTTT. Its translation is CASSIPRSGHSPLHF. J is TRBJ1-6 and V is TRBV19; D gene unclear. Trimming removed 3 bases from V and 8 bases from J, with 14 bases in between. The CDR3 contains 15 residues. Germline V gene sequence: CDR1 LNHDA, CDR2 SQIVND (reference sequence).

Worth noting for this clonotype: A read error may explain this, as a much larger clone is one base away. V is TRBV2 and J is TRBJ2-7; 7 bases fit TRBD1. Looked up from germline, CDR1 is SNHLY and CDR2 is FYNNEI. The CDR3 covers 12 residues. The trim removed 7 bases at V and 7 bases at J, leaving 7 bases unmatched. The CDR3 reads CASMGTDREQYF. The CDR3 DNA is TGTGCCAGCATGGGGACGGACAGGGAGCAGTACTTC. Using reference TRBV2 and TRBJ2-7 for the parts outside the CDR3, the full variable domain is EPEVTQTPSHQVTQMGQEVILRCVPISNHLYFYWYRQILGQKVEFLVSFYNNEISEKSEIFDDQFSVERPDGSNFTLKIRSTKLEDSAMYFCASMGTDREQYFGPGTRLTVT.

DNA for the CDR3: TGTGCCAGCAGTTTGCTAGGGAATCAGCCCCAGCATTTT. This encodes CASSLLGNQPQHF. The rearrangement joins TRBV27 to TRBJ1-5; D call uncertain. CDR1 and CDR2 (germline): MNHEY, SMNVEV (reference sequence). V lost 3 bases to trimming and J lost 4 bases, with 7 bases between them. The CDR3 runs to 13 residues.

This clonotype showed up many times. The chain carries TRBV20-1 and TRBJ2-5; TRBD1 aligns across 10 bases. There are 15 residues in the CDR3. Trimming took 0 bases from V and 3 from J; bases not matched to a gene: 4. CDR1 and CDR2 (germline): DFQATT, SNEGSKA (reference sequence). The CDR3 spells CSARDVGTGEETQYF. CDR3 DNA sequence: TGCAGTGCTAGAGATGTCGGGACAGGGGAAGAGACCCAGTACTTC.

The chain couples TRBV24-1 to TRBJ2-1, with D tentatively TRBD1 or TRBD2 (5 bases each). CDR3 length equals 14 residues. Germline loops: CDR1 KGHDR, CDR2 SFDVKD. The ends were cut back, 4 bases at V and 8 bases at J, with 14 bases in the middle. The CDR3: CATSEGRGRDEQFF. The CDR3 bases are TGTGCCACCAGTGAGGGACGGGGAAGGGATGAGCAGTTCTTC.

This clonotype appeared many times. V is TRBV5-1 and J is TRBJ1-1, with TRBD1 matching 9 bases. Germline CDR1 reads SGHRS; CDR2 reads YFSETQ. The junction had 8 bases not matched to a gene; V was cut back by 4 bases and J by 1 base. CDR3 length equals 16 residues. CDR3 sequence reads: CASSDGTGNGNTEAFF. In DNA form, the CDR3 reads TGCGCCAGCAGCGACGGGACAGGGAATGGGAACACTGAAGCTTTCTTT.

This chain joins TRBV24-1 and TRBJ1-6; the D gene is possibly TRBD1 (6 bases). CDR1 KGHDR and CDR2 SFDVKD come from the germline V gene. This CDR3 spans 16 amino acids. Trimming stripped 5 bases from V and 2 bases from J, with 12 bases between. CDR3 coding DNA: TGTGCCACCAGTGCTATACAGGGACCCTATAATTCACCCCTCCACTTT. Amino acids: CATSAIQGPYNSPLHF.

In this sample, this clonotype turned up many times. The chain uses TRBV18 and TRBJ1-1; D is possibly TRBD1 (6 bases). V was pared by 1 base and J by 3 bases, with 6 bases between. The germline gives CDR1 KGHSH, CDR2 LQKENI. The CDR3 is made up of 13 amino acids. As DNA, the CDR3 is TGTGCCAGCTCACCACAGGGGGACACTGAAGCTTTCTTT. Translated: CASSPQGDTEAFF.

This clonotype was seen only a few times. The chain carries TRBV6-1 and TRBJ2-7; 10 positions agree with TRBD1. Trimming took 5 bases from V and 7 from J; bases not matched to a gene: 14. The germline V gene has CDR1 MNHNS and CDR2 SASEGT. This CDR3 region has 16 residues. CDR3 nucleotides: TGTGCCAGCAGTCCCAATACCGGGACAGGGGCGGAGGAGCAGTACTTC. Encoded protein: CASSPNTGTGAEEQYF.

This clonotype has a handful of counts. The rearrangement joins TRBV6-2 or TRBV6-3 to TRBJ2-7; 7 bases match TRBD2. The CDR3 loop spans 15 amino acids. The V gene's germline CDR1 is MNHEY and CDR2 SVGEGT. V lost 6 bases, J lost 3 bases, and 11 bases stayed unmatched. CDR3 bases: TGTGCCAGCAGCTCTACCGGGACTAACAGCTACGAGCAGTACTTC. Protein: CASSSTGTNSYEQYF.

There are a few counts of this clonotype. This chain links TRBV28 with TRBJ1-4; D possibly corresponds to TRBD1 (5 bases). Trimming stripped 4 bases from V and 8 bases from J, with 11 bases between. This CDR3 has 13 amino acids. Germline CDR1 MDHEN, CDR2 SYDVKM. CDR3 bases: TGTGCCAGCAGTTATCAGGGCTTGGAAAAACTGTTTTTT. This encodes CASSYQGLEKLFF.

Ten or more counts support this clonotype. One end of the junction fails to match germline, which may point to a read error. The J gene is TRBJ1-6, the V gene TRBV2, with D perhaps matching TRBD1 (6 bases). The CDR3 runs to 15 residues. Germline V lookup: CDR1 SNHLY, CDR2 FYNNEI. The CDR3 region has the DNA TGTGCCAGCAGAGAAGGACAGAGCTATAATTCACCCCTCCACTTT. It specifies CASREGQSYNSPLHF.